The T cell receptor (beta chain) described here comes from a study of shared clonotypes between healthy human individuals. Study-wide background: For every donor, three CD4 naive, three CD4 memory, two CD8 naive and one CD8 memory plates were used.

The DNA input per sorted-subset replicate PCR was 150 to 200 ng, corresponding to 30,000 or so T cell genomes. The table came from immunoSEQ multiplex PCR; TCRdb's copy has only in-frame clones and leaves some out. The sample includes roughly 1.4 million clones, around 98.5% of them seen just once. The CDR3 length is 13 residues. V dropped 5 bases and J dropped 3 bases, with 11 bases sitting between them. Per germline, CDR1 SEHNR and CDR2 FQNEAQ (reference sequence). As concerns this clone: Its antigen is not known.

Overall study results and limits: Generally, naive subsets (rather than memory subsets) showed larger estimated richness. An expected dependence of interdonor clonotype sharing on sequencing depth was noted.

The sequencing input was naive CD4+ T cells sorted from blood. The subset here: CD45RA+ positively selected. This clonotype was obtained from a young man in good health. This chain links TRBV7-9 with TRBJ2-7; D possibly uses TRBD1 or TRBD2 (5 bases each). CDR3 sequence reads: CASSPMGRYEQYF. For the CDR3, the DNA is TGTGCCAGCAGCCCCATGGGACGCTACGAGCAGTACTTC.